This TCR beta chain was observed in a study of somatic mutations in cytotoxic T cells in rheumatoid arthritis. Whole-study findings and limits: In the expanded CD8+ clones, the antigen targets remained unknown. Multiple comparisons were not accounted for in the slight TRBV07 underrepresentation seen in rheumatoid arthritis patients.

By positive magnetic bead selection, CD4+ and CD8+ cells were isolated, and their purity was checked by flow cytometry. This clone was recorded a few times. Its antigen is not identified. Original handling: Rarely did patient CD8+ clones above 1% match published virus-specific TCRB sequences. Produced via immunoSEQ multiplex PCR; TCRdb's table is partial and in-frame only. V and J calls and clone size follow that table, whereas D and trimming were derived from the DNA. There are under 13,000 clones in the sample; over 65% occur only once, and approximately 34% lies in the top ten. V gave up 4 bases and J gave up 5 bases; unmatched junction bases: 6. The CDR3 totals 13 residues. Looked up from germline, CDR1 is SGHDT and CDR2 is YYEEEE.

This chain uses TRBV5-6 with TRBJ2-7, with TRBD1 matching over 7 bases. The specimen sequenced was CD8+ T cells sorted from blood. This clonotype was sampled from an adult with rheumatoid arthritis. CDR3 sequence: CASSPRQGHEQYF. CDR3 nucleotide sequence: TGTGCCAGCAGCCCTCGACAGGGACACGAGCAGTACTTC. Supplemented by reference TRBV5-6 and TRBJ2-7, the full variable domain reads DAGVTQSPTHLIKTRGQQVTLRCSPKSGHDTVSWYQQALGQGPQFIFQYYEEEERQRGNFPDRFSGHQFPNYSSELNVNALLLGDSALYLCASSPRQGHEQYFGPGTRLTVT.